These 23 T cell receptor beta chains were all obtained from the same sample, sequenced in a study of PD-1 blockade in mismatch repair-deficient tumors. Stated time point: roughly 11-day in vitro stimulation with candidate neoantigen peptide 4. Produced via immunoSEQ multiplex PCR; TCRdb's table is partial and in-frame only. The table shows more than 11,000 clones, with less than 90% occurring only once. The antigens for these receptors are not known. The sample was cells cultured in vitro, taken from a patient treated with pembrolizumab. The receptors stem from an adult with mismatch repair-deficient cancer.

The chain is built from TRBV5-1 and TRBJ2-7, with 8 bases aligning to TRBD1. Germline CDR1 SGHRS, CDR2 YFSETQ. Trimming removed 0 bases from V and 6 bases from J; junction bases left unmatched: 14. This CDR3 comprises 17 residues. The CDR3 is CASSLVAGQGSQGEQYF. CDR3 in DNA: TGCGCCAGCAGCTTGGTGGCCGGACAGGGATCTCAAGGCGAGCAGTACTTC. Using reference TRBV5-1 and TRBJ2-7 for the parts outside the CDR3, the full variable domain is KAGVTQTPRYLIKTRGQQVTLSCSPISGHRSVSWYQQTPGQGLQFLFEYFSETQRNKGNFPGRFSGRQFSNSRSEMNVSTLELGDSALYLCASSLVAGQGSQGEQYFGPGTRLTVT.

The CDR3 DNA reads TGTGCCAGCAGCTTACTGGGCCCCCTCGACGAGCAGTACTTC. Encoded protein: CASSLLGPLDEQYF. V usage is TRBV7-9 and J usage is TRBJ2-7; D is unclear. V gave up 2 bases and J gave up 5 bases, with 13 bases separating them. Germline V gene sequence: CDR1 SEHNR, CDR2 FQNEAQ (reference sequence). The CDR3 length is 14 residues.

The chain uses TRBV27 and TRBJ2-1; D is ambiguous. The length of the CDR3 is 12 residues. V lost 5 bases and J 6 bases, leaving 8 bases between the germline ends. Germline V CDR1 and CDR2: MNHEY, SMNVEV (reference sequence). The CDR3 reads CASSRNVNEQFF. CDR3 coding DNA: TGTGCCAGCAGTCGAAATGTCAATGAGCAGTTCTTC.

The chain carries TRBV5-6 and TRBJ1-3, with TRBD1 matching over 8 bases. The germline V gene encodes CDR1 SGHDT and CDR2 YYEEEE. This CDR3 spans 14 amino acids. The V segment lost 2 bases and the J segment 7 bases; nucleotides outside the gene matches: 5. The CDR3 reads CASSFDRGPNTIYF. For the CDR3, the DNA is TGTGCCAGCAGCTTCGACAGGGGACCGAACACCATATATTTT.

The V gene is TRBV4-1, the J gene TRBJ2-7; D call uncertain. V was pared by 0 bases and J by 3 bases, with 15 bases between. The CDR3 spans 16 residues. Germline CDR1 and CDR2: MGHRA and YSYEKL. The CDR3 sequence: CASSQEGNSFLYEQYF. The CDR3 DNA follows: TGCGCCAGCAGCCAAGAGGGCAACAGCTTCCTCTACGAGCAGTACTTC.

The rearrangement links TRBV4-1 to TRBJ2-3, with 7 nucleotides matching TRBD1. CDR1 MGHRA and CDR2 YSYEKL come from the germline V gene. This CDR3 contains 16 residues. Trimming took 4 bases from V and 0 from J; bases not matched to a gene: 7. Written as DNA, the CDR3 is TGCGCCAGCAGCCGCCAGGGGGTAGGGAGCACAGATACGCAGTATTTT. The encoded protein is CASSRQGVGSTDTQYF.

The V gene is TRBV7-6, the J gene TRBJ2-1; no clear D. The V gene's germline CDR1 is SGHVS and CDR2 FNYEAQ. This CDR3 is 15 amino acids long. The ends were cut back, 0 bases at V and 5 bases at J, with 11 bases in the middle. The CDR3 here is CASSLARNTNNEQFF. As DNA, the CDR3 is TGTGCCAGCAGCTTAGCGAGGAACACTAACAATGAGCAGTTCTTC.

The chain employs TRBV6-5 and TRBJ1-6; TRBD1 is a possible D gene (5 bases). The CDR3 is made up of 15 amino acids. Germline V CDR1 and CDR2: MNHEY, SVGAGI. The germline V and J ends were trimmed by 2 bases and 8 bases, with 13 bases remaining between them. The CDR3 spells CASSYGRRGYSPLHF. CDR3 bases: TGTGCCAGCAGTTACGGGCGACGGGGCTATTCACCCCTCCACTTT.

This chain joins TRBV19 and TRBJ2-7, with TRBD1 matching 8 bases. Unmatched junction bases numbered 9, after V lost 4 bases and J lost 4 bases. Germline CDR1 reads LNHDA; CDR2 reads SQIVND (reference sequence). The CDR3 sequence is 15 residues long. CDR3 loop: CASSNRDRFPYEQYF. CDR3 nucleotides: TGTGCCAGTAGTAATCGGGACAGGTTCCCTTACGAGCAGTACTTC.

The V and J genes are TRBV6-6 and TRBJ2-5; D gene ambiguous. Trimming stripped 5 bases from V and 0 bases from J, with 7 bases between. Germline V CDR1 and CDR2: MNHNY, SVGAGI (reference sequence). This CDR3 has 13 amino acids. Here the CDR3 DNA reads TGTGCCAGCAGTAAAAAGTACCAAGAGACCCAGTACTTC. Residues: CASSKKYQETQYF.

This clone showed up just once. The chain is built from TRBV5-1 and TRBJ2-3; 9 positions match TRBD1. V lost 2 bases to trimming and J lost 4 bases; unmatched junction nucleotides: 2. The CDR3 loop spans 14 amino acids. CDR1 and CDR2 (germline): SGHRS, YFSETQ. The CDR3 sequence: CASSLQGASDTQYF. The CDR3, as DNA: TGCGCCAGCAGCTTACAGGGGGCTTCAGATACGCAGTATTTT.

V is TRBV9 and J is TRBJ2-1; unclear D gene. The CDR3 is 12 amino acids. V shed 2 bases and J shed 11 bases, with 11 bases lying between them. Germline CDR1 is SGDLS and CDR2 is YYNGEE. The CDR3: CASSVADQKQFF. The CDR3 nucleotides are TGTGCCAGCAGCGTTGCTGATCAGAAGCAGTTCTTC.

This chain joins TRBV30 and TRBJ1-2; D remains unclear. V dropped 0 bases and J dropped 6 bases, with 14 bases sitting between them. Germline V CDR1 and CDR2: GTSNPN, SVGIG (reference sequence). There are 14 residues in the CDR3. This chain's CDR3 is CAWSVSQKSNGYTF. CDR3 DNA sequence: TGTGCCTGGAGTGTAAGTCAGAAATCTAATGGCTACACCTTC.

The chain couples TRBV27 to TRBJ2-3; maybe TRBD2 (6 bases). V shed 4 bases and J shed 0 bases, with 11 bases lying between them. The CDR3 loop spans 15 amino acids. CDR1 and CDR2 from the germline V gene are MNHEY and SMNVEV (reference sequence). CDR3: CASSYGGLSTDTQYF. CDR3 in DNA: TGTGCCAGCAGTTACGGGGGACTTAGCACAGATACGCAGTATTTT.

V is TRBV11-2 and J is TRBJ2-3; the D is unclear. CDR3 length: 13 residues. Per germline, CDR1 SGHAT and CDR2 FQNNGV. Trimming removed 1 base from V and 4 bases from J, with 6 bases in between. For the CDR3, the DNA is TGTGCCAGCAGCTTAGGGCTAGCAGATACGCAGTATTTT. Translating gives CASSLGLADTQYF. The whole variable domain, remainder taken from reference TRBV11-2 and TRBJ2-3, is EAGVAQSPRYKIIEKRQSVAFWCNPISGHATLYWYQQILGQGPKLLIQFQNNGVVDDSQLPKDRFSAERLKGVDSTLKIQPAKLEDSAVYLCASSLGLADTQYFGPGTRLTVL.

The chain joins TRBV9 to TRBJ2-1; D gene unclear. Germline V CDR1 and CDR2: SGDLS, YYNGEE. V lost 4 bases and J lost 7, with 21 bases in between. CDR3 length: 16 amino acids. Here the CDR3 reads CASSPPALSLYNEQFF. The CDR3 DNA follows: TGTGCCAGCAGCCCCCCAGCTCTTTCCCTTTATAATGAGCAGTTCTTC.

This chain links TRBV11-2 with TRBJ2-2; 7 bases match TRBD2. Looked up from germline, CDR1 is SGHAT and CDR2 is FQNNGV. CDR3 length: 16 residues. The V and J ends lost 1 base and 6 bases, in that order; junction bases with no gene match: 8. The CDR3 here is CASSLGGRVDAGELFF. CDR3 DNA sequence: TGTGCCAGCAGCTTAGGCGGGAGAGTCGACGCCGGGGAGCTGTTTTTT.

The chain has TRBV11-3 and TRBJ2-7; D unclear. Germline values: CDR1 SGHNT, CDR2 YENEEA. The length of the CDR3 is 17 residues. The ends were cut back, 4 bases at V and 1 base at J, with 20 bases in the middle. DNA for the CDR3: TGTGCCAGCAGCTCCGGCCCGGTGGGCTACGAATCCTACGAGCAGTACTTC. It encodes CASSSGPVGYESYEQYF.

The chain uses TRBV19 and TRBJ2-5; 10 positions agree with TRBD2. The CDR3 contains 16 residues. The V gene end was trimmed by 3 bases and the J gene end by 5 bases; junction bases not matched to a gene: 9. Looked up from germline, CDR1 is LNHDA and CDR2 is SQIVND (reference sequence). The CDR3 spells CASSIGLAGEHETQYF. For the CDR3, the DNA is TGTGCCAGTAGTATTGGGCTAGCGGGAGAACATGAGACCCAGTACTTC. Combining the CDR3 with reference TRBV19 and TRBJ2-5 gives the whole variable domain DGGITQSPKYLFRKEGQNVTLSCEQNLNHDAMYWYRQDPGQGLRLIYYSQIVNDFQKGDIAEGYSVSREKKESFPLTVTSAQKNPTAFYLCASSIGLAGEHETQYFGPGTRLLVL.

The rearrangement joins TRBV19 to TRBJ1-1; no clear D. V lost 6 bases, J lost 6 bases, and 8 bases lay in between. Per the germline V gene, CDR1 is LNHDA and CDR2 is SQIVND (reference sequence). This CDR3 region has 11 residues. CDR3 nucleotide sequence: TGTGCCAGTAGCTCCTGGTCTGAAGCTTTCTTT. It yields the protein CASSSWSEAFF.

The chain has TRBV7-9 and TRBJ2-1; no firm D call. V was shortened by 2 bases and J by 8 bases, with 4 bases between the two germline ends. This CDR3 has 11 residues. Germline V gene sequence: CDR1 SEHNR, CDR2 FQNEAQ (reference sequence). This CDR3 reads CASSLIDEQFF. The CDR3 DNA reads as TGTGCCAGCAGCTTAATTGATGAGCAGTTCTTC.

The chain joins TRBV7-9 to TRBJ1-3; 7 bases are a match to TRBD1. J lost 3 bases, V lost 4 bases, and 6 bases had no gene match. Germline V gene sequence: CDR1 SEHNR, CDR2 FQNEAQ (reference sequence). There are 15 residues in the CDR3. The CDR3 sequence: CASSSHRGGGNTIYF. CDR3 coding DNA: TGTGCCAGCAGCTCTCACAGGGGAGGTGGAAACACCATATATTTT.

This chain connects TRBV5-1 to TRBJ2-7; unclear D gene. CDR1 is SGHRS and CDR2 is YFSETQ in the germline V gene. The CDR3 is 14 amino acids. V was clipped by 2 bases and J by 2 bases, with 11 bases between them. The CDR3 DNA follows: TGCGCCAGCAGCTTTAGTCATACAGCCTACGAGCAGTACTTC. This translates into CASSFSHTAYEQYF.